The entry that follows covers one T cell receptor beta chain sequence. What it binds is not known. CDR1 and CDR2 (germline): SGHTA, FQGNSA. CDR3 length: 16 residues. This record comes from a study of blood T cells in healthy people across ages. Study observations and caveats: Long-lived donors exceeded aged donors in naive CD4+ cells and diversity. The recorded TCR beta diversity per million T cells decreased in a roughly linear manner with age.

Primers used in a second PCR of about 6 to 11 cycles were a sample-barcoded 5' primer and a J-beta primer mix. Each cDNA molecule was tagged by a template-switch adaptor with 12 random nucleotides. TCRdb independently ran MiXCR on the 5' RACE reads; one entry per CDR3 protein. The repertoire consists of about 1.8 million distinct CDR3 sequences, with about 49% occurring once and the leading ten covering approximately 2%. Each sample yielded at least 6 micrograms of PBMC total RNA. Input material: blood. The receptor's source is a middle-aged woman in good health. The chain combines TRBV7-2 with TRBJ2-4, with D tentatively TRBD1 (6 bases). The J call could be wrong; TRBJ2-5 is a better fit for the DNA end. CDR3 in DNA: TGTGCCAGCAGCTCACAGGGTCCCCGCGTGCAAGAGACCCAGTACTTC. Its protein is CASSSQGPRVQETQYF.